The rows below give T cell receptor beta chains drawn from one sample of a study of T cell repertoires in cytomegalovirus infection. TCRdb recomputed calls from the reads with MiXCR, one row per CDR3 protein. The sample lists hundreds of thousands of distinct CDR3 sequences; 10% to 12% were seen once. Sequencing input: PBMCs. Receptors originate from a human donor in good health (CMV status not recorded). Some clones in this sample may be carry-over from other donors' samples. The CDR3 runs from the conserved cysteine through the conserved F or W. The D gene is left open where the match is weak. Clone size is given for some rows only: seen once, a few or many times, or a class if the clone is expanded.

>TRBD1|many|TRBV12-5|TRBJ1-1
CASGLIGQGGEAFF
TGTGCTAGTGGTTTGATCGGACAGGGGGGTGAAGCTTTCTTT
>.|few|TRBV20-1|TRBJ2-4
CSATSPNIQYF
TGCAGTGCTACCAGCCCGAACATTCAGTACTTC
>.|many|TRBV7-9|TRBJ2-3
CASSLETQTDTQYF
TGTGCCAGCAGCTTGGAGACCCAAACAGATACGCAGTATTTT
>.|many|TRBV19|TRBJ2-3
CASSTSGDTQYF
TGTGCCAGTAGCACCTCCGGAGATACGCAGTATTTT
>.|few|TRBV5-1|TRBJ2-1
CASSLEPGPGGNEQFF
TGCGCCAGCAGCTTGGAGCCCGGGCCGGGCGGCAATGAGCAGTTCTTC
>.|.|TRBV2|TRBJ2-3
CASSGMGDTQYF
TGTGCCAGCAGTGGGATGGGGGATACGCAGTATTTT
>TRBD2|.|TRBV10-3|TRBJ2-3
CAISNEREEADTQYF
TGTGCCATCAGTAACGAGCGGGAGGAAGCAGATACGCAGTATTTT
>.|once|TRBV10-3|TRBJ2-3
CAISEKGDTQYF
TGTGCCATCAGTGAGAAAGGAGATACGCAGTATTTT
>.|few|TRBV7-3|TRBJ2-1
CASSPKQTGYNEQFF
TGTGCCAGCAGCCCCAAACAGACAGGATACAATGAGCAGTTCTTC
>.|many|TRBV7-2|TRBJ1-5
CASSPESNQPQHF
TGTGCCAGCAGCCCGGAAAGCAATCAGCCCCAGCATTTT
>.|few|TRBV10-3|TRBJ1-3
CAISEPGNTIYF
TGTGCCATCAGTGAGCCCGGAAACACCATATATTTT
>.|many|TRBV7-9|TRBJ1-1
CASSLVMVGGTEAFF
TGTGCCAGCAGCTTAGTTATGGTTGGGGGCACTGAAGCTTTCTTT
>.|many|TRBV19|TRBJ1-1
CASKFIGTEAFF
TGTGCCAGTAAGTTCATAGGAACTGAAGCTTTCTTT
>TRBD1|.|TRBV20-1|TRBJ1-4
CSARDFGGTEHEKLFF
TGCAGTGCTAGAGATTTCGGGGGGACAGAACATGAAAAACTGTTTTTT
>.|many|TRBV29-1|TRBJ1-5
CSVAENSNQPQHF
TGCAGCGTTGCAGAGAATAGCAATCAGCCCCAGCATTTT
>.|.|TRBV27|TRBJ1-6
CASSRRVQMNSPLHF
TGTGCCAGCAGCCGGAGGGTACAGATGAATTCACCCCTCCACTTT
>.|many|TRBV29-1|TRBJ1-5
CSVGGTLNQPQHF
TGCAGCGTTGGCGGGACACTTAATCAGCCCCAGCATTTT
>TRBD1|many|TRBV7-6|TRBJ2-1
CASSLGTGGHEQFF
TGTGCCAGCAGCTTGGGGACAGGGGGACATGAGCAGTTCTTC
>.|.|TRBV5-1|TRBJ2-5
CASSFGGAQETQYF
TGCGCCAGCAGCTTTGGGGGGGCCCAAGAGACCCAGTACTTC
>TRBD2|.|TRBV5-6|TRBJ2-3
CASSLMVLRGGPDTQYF
TGTGCCAGCAGCTTAATGGTGCTGCGGGGGGGCCCCGATACGCAGTATTTT
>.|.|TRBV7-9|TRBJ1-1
CAIPARGTEAFF
TGTGCCATCCCGGCCAGGGGCACTGAAGCTTTCTTT
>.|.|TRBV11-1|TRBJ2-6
CASRPGSGANVLTF
TGTGCCAGCAGGCCGGGTTCTGGGGCCAACGTCCTGACTTTC
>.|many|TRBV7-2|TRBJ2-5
CASSLEGGQTKTQYF
TGTGCCAGCAGCTTAGAGGGGGGACAGACCAAGACCCAGTACTTC
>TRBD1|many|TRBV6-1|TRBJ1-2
CASRKGTVGGYTF
TGTGCCAGCAGGAAGGGGACAGTAGGAGGCTACACCTTC
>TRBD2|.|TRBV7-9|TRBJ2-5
CASSPTGTSGSGAETQYF
TGTGCCAGCTCACCGACCGGGACTAGCGGGAGTGGGGCGGAGACCCAGTACTTC
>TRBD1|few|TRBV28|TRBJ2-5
CASSPGTGNQKTQYF
TGTGCCAGCAGCCCTGGGACAGGGAACCAAAAGACCCAGTACTTC
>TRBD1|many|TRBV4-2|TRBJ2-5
CASSQDGGQGVSKTQYF
TGTGCCAGCAGCCAAGACGGGGGACAGGGGGTTAGCAAGACCCAGTACTTC
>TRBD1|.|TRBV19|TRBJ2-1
CASRDRGFGYNEQFF
TGTGCCAGTAGAGACAGGGGTTTTGGCTACAATGAGCAGTTCTTC
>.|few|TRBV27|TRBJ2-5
CASSRPTLTGQETQYF
TGTGCCAGCAGTCGCCCGACATTAACGGGGCAAGAGACCCAGTACTTC
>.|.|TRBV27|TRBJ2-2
CASSLYRVGTGELFF
TGTGCCAGCAGTTTATACAGGGTTGGTACCGGGGAGCTGTTTTTT
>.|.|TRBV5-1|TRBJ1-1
CASRPGSQRNTEAFF
TGCGCCAGCAGGCCTGGGAGTCAGCGGAACACTGAAGCTTTCTTT
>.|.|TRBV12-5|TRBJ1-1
CASAELGSEAFF
TGTGCTAGTGCCGAACTAGGGAGTGAAGCTTTCTTT
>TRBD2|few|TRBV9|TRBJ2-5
CASSVEGGRGKETQYF
TGTGCCAGCAGCGTAGAAGGAGGGAGGGGTAAAGAGACCCAGTACTTC
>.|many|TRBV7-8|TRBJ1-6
CASSLERANSPLHF
TGTGCCAGCAGCTTAGAAAGGGCAAATTCACCCCTCCACTTT
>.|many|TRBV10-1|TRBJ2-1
CASSTGSPLAEQFF
TGCGCCAGCAGCACTGGTTCACCCCTCGCTGAGCAGTTCTTC
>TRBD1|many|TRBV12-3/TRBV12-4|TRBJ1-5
CASKEGQGGNQPQHF
TGTGCCAGCAAAGAGGGACAGGGTGGCAATCAGCCCCAGCATTTT
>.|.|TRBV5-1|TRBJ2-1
CASRLSVRSSYNEQFF
TGCGCCAGCAGACTAAGCGTACGTAGCTCCTACAATGAGCAGTTCTTC
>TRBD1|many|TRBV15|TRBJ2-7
CATSRGRDRAYEQYF
TGTGCCACCAGCAGGGGCCGGGACAGGGCCTACGAGCAGTACTTC
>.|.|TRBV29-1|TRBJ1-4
CSVGTPRNNEKLFF
TGCAGCGTTGGAACCCCCAGGAATAATGAAAAACTGTTTTTT
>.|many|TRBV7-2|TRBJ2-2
CASSLRLGGTGELFF
TGTGCCAGCAGCTTACGGTTAGGGGGCACCGGGGAGCTGTTTTTT
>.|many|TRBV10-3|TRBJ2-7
CASTGRDINEQYF
TGTGCCTCCACGGGCCGGGACATCAACGAGCAGTACTTC
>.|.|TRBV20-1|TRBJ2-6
CSARAPQGTPDSGSGANVLTF
TGCAGTGCTAGAGCTCCACAAGGGACACCTGATTCGGGATCTGGGGCCAACGTCCTGACTTTC
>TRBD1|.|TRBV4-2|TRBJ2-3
CASSQTGTGSTDTQYF
TGTGCCAGCAGCCAGACCGGGACAGGAAGCACAGATACGCAGTATTTT
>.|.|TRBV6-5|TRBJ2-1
CASSYSNPQDNEQFF
TGTGCCAGCAGTTACTCGAACCCCCAGGACAATGAGCAGTTCTTC
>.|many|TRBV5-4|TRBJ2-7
CASSLGDSNYEQYF
TGTGCCAGCAGCTTGGGTGACAGCAACTACGAGCAGTACTTC
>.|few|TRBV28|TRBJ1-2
CASSLSPGLGYTF
TGTGCCAGCAGTTTGTCCCCAGGATTAGGCTACACCTTC
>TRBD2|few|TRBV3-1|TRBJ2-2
CASSQLAGAGELFF
TGTGCCAGCAGCCAGTTAGCGGGAGCCGGGGAGCTGTTTTTT
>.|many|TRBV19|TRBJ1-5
CASTAGGDRQPQHF
TGTGCCAGTACCGCGGGAGGGGATCGTCAGCCCCAGCATTTT
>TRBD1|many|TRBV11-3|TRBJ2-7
CASSLAGTGPYEQYF
TGTGCCAGCAGCTTAGCCGGGACAGGACCCTACGAGCAGTACTTC
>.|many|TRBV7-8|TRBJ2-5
CASSPREGASETQYF
TGTGCCAGCAGCCCCAGGGAGGGGGCGTCAGAGACCCAGTACTTC
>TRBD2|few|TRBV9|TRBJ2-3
CASSVDLAGSTDTQYF
TGTGCCAGCAGCGTAGATTTAGCGGGCAGCACAGATACGCAGTATTTT
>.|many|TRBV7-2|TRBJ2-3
CASSRLGVGDTQYF
TGTGCCAGCAGCCGGCTGGGGGTGGGGGATACGCAGTATTTT
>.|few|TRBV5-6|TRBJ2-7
CASNLAPYEQYF
TGTGCCAGCAATCTGGCGCCCTACGAGCAGTACTTC
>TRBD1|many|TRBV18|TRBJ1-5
CASSPSTGGNQPQHF
TGTGCCAGCTCACCCTCGACAGGGGGAAATCAGCCCCAGCATTTT
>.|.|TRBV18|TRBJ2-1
CASSPWGTSYNEQFF
TGTGCCAGCTCACCTTGGGGGACCTCCTACAATGAGCAGTTCTTC
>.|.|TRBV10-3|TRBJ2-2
CAISESGTVDTGELFF
TGTGCCATCAGTGAGTCCGGGACGGTGGACACCGGGGAGCTGTTTTTT
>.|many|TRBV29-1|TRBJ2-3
CSVITGNTDTQYF
TGCAGCGTCATTACAGGGAACACAGATACGCAGTATTTT